Following are 11 T cell receptor beta chains from one sample sequenced in a study of CD8 T cells in Susac syndrome. The authors reverse transcribed roughly 0.5 to 1 ug RNA with random hexamers. TCRdb used MiXCR to reprocess the immunoSEQ multiplex PCR reads, holding one entry per CDR3 protein. The repertoire consists of 80,000 or so distinct CDR3 sequences, with roughly 94% occurring once and the leading ten covering roughly 0.24%. The specimen sequenced was CD8+ T cells from PBMCs. Receptors originate from a human donor in good health.

The chain uses TRBV28 and TRBJ2-2, with TRBD1 identical over 9 bases. There are 17 residues in the CDR3. The junction had 14 bases not matched to a gene; V was cut back by 7 bases and J by 5 bases. Germline-derived CDR1 and CDR2 are MDHEN and SYDVKM. CDR3: CASIKDRGEPATGELFF. CDR3 sequence (DNA): TGTGCCAGCATCAAGGACAGGGGAGAACCGGCGACCGGGGAGCTGTTTTTT. Complete variable domain (other parts from reference TRBV28 and TRBJ2-2): DVKVTQSSRYLVKRTGEKVFLECVQDMDHENMFWYRQDPGLGLRLIYFSYDVKMKEKGDIPEGYSVSREKKERFSLILESASTNQTSMYLCASIKDRGEPATGELFFGEGSRLTVL.

The V gene is TRBV25-1, the J gene TRBJ1-1, with D unclear. This CDR3 comprises 12 residues. V was clipped by 4 bases and J by 7 bases, with 10 bases between them. Germline V gene sequence: CDR1 MGHDK, CDR2 SYGVNS. The CDR3 reads CASSAGFGEAFF. The CDR3 DNA reads TGTGCCAGCAGTGCGGGGTTTGGTGAAGCTTTCTTT.

CDR3 amino acids: CSARDLGGFNEQFF. The CDR3 bases are TGCAGTGCTAGAGATCTTGGAGGCTTCAATGAGCAGTTCTTC. This sequence joins TRBV20-1 and TRBJ2-1; D may be TRBD2 (5 bases). The CDR3 consists of 14 residues. In germline, CDR1 is DFQATT, CDR2 SNEGSKA (reference sequence). Trimming left V 0 bases short and J 6 bases short, with 12 bases between.

The genes are TRBV9 and TRBJ2-1; TRBD2 matches 8 bases. This CDR3 has 15 residues. Trimming at V came to 3 bases and at J to 2 bases, leaving 4 bases not matched to a gene. Germline V gene data show CDR1 as SGDLS and CDR2 as YYNGEE. The CDR3 coding sequence is TGTGCCAGCAGCGCAGCGGGAGCCCCCTACAATGAGCAGTTCTTC. This translates into CASSAAGAPYNEQFF.

This sequence joins TRBV11-3 and TRBJ2-7, with 9 bases lining up with TRBD1. Per the germline V gene, CDR1 is SGHNT and CDR2 is YENEEA. The CDR3 is 14 residues long. The ends lost 3 bases at V and 4 bases at J; junction bases unmatched: 4. This chain's CDR3 is CASSFRGTGYEQYF. CDR3 sequence (DNA): TGTGCCAGCAGCTTCCGTGGGACAGGGTACGAGCAGTACTTC.

DNA for the CDR3: TGCGCCAGCAGCCTCCGGGACACTAATGAAAAACTGTTTTTT. It translates to CASSLRDTNEKLFF. V is TRBV4-1 and J is TRBJ1-4; D possibly corresponds to TRBD1 (5 bases). The germline V gene encodes CDR1 MGHRA and CDR2 YSYEKL. V was pared by 4 bases and J by 2 bases, with 8 bases between. The CDR3 has 14 amino acids.

The chain couples TRBV7-9 to TRBJ1-5; 8 nucleotides align to TRBD1. The CDR3 is 14 amino acids. After removal of 4 bases from V and 5 bases from J, the junction contained 4 bases not matched to a gene. Germline V CDR1 and CDR2: SEHNR, FQNEAQ (reference sequence). CDR3 in amino acids: CASSSDREHQPQHF. The CDR3 DNA follows: TGTGCCAGCAGCTCGGACAGGGAGCATCAGCCCCAGCATTTT.

The V gene is TRBV6-5, the J gene TRBJ2-3; D unclear. V was pared by 6 bases and J by 4 bases, with 11 bases between. CDR1 is MNHEY, CDR2 SVGAGI, per germline. The CDR3 extends over 13 amino acids. In nucleotides, the CDR3 is TGTGCCAGCAGCCGCGTTAGGGCAGATACGCAGTATTTT. Amino acids: CASSRVRADTQYF.

The rearrangement joins TRBV13 to TRBJ2-5, with TRBD1 matching over 7 bases. V trimming: 10 bases; J trimming: 2 bases; junction bases outside the gene matches: 4. CDR3 size: 12 residues. Per the germline V gene, CDR1 is PRHDT and CDR2 is FYEKMQ (reference sequence). CDR3 loop: CAIRTGQETQYF. CDR3 bases: TGTGCCATCAGGACAGGACAAGAGACCCAGTACTTC.

The chain uses TRBV29-1 and TRBJ2-1; 11 bases are shared with TRBD1. The germline V gene encodes CDR1 SQVTM and CDR2 ANQGSEA. The CDR3 is 17 residues long. The trim removed 3 bases at V and 3 bases at J, leaving 10 bases unmatched. CDR3: CSVEGTGTGGFYNEQFF. CDR3 sequence (DNA): TGCAGCGTTGAGGGCACCGGGACAGGGGGTTTCTACAATGAGCAGTTCTTC.

The chain has TRBV20-1 and TRBJ2-1, with a weak D call TRBD2 (5 bases). This CDR3 has 12 residues. The V end was cut by 1 base, the J end by 7 bases, with 8 bases between. The germline gives CDR1 DFQATT, CDR2 SNEGSKA (reference sequence). CDR3 loop: CSARALANEQFF. The CDR3 nucleotides are TGCAGTGCTAGAGCGCTAGCTAATGAGCAGTTCTTC.